One sample yielded the 16 T cell receptor beta chains listed below, sequenced in a study of CD8 T cells in ankylosing spondylitis. The study, taken as a whole, reports: Blood from ankylosing spondylitis patients appeared to carry a characteristic roughly 8-variant TCR beta motif.

Their antigens remain unidentified. TCRdb reanalysed the 5' RACE reads using MiXCR and keeps one entry per CDR3 protein. This repertoire shows 700,000 to 1,000,000 distinct CDR3 sequences, around 11% found once; its top ten account for more than 0.5%. The material sequenced was blood, either unsorted or a sorted T cell fraction (not recorded which). These receptors all stem from a male donor with ankylosing spondylitis.

This clonotype came up a few times. The chain recombines TRBV9 with TRBJ2-2; D unclear. The V end was cut by 7 bases, the J end by 0 bases, with 10 bases between. The germline V gene encodes CDR1 SGDLS and CDR2 YYNGEE. CDR3 size: 14 residues. For the CDR3, the DNA is TGTGCCAGCGAAGGGATTACGAACACCGGGGAGCTGTTTTTT. Amino acids: CASEGITNTGELFF.

The table lists this clonotype with a few counts. This rearrangement joins TRBV5-1 to TRBJ2-3; D possibly matches TRBD1 or TRBD2 (6 bases each). V lost 1 base, J lost 5 bases, and 14 bases lay in between. Per the germline V gene, CDR1 is SGHRS and CDR2 is YFSETQ. The CDR3 covers 15 residues. CDR3 in DNA: TGCGCCAGCAGCTTGAACGGAGGGGGTGAAGATACGCAGTATTTT. This translates into CASSLNGGGEDTQYF.

V gene TRBV5-1 combines with J gene TRBJ2-7; TRBD2 agrees at 13 bases. The V gene end was trimmed by 4 bases and the J gene end by 3 bases; junction bases not matched to a gene: 4. Germline V gene sequence: CDR1 SGHRS, CDR2 YFSETQ. This CDR3 region has 15 residues. DNA of the CDR3: TGCGCCAGCAGCGCGGGACTAGCGGGGCTCTACGAGCAGTACTTC. Translated, it gives CASSAGLAGLYEQYF.

The CDR3 coding sequence is TGCAGTGCTAGGATCCCGTGGCGCGGCGAGACCCAGTACTTC. This encodes CSARIPWRGETQYF. The rearrangement joins TRBV20-1 to TRBJ2-5; D ambiguous. Germline V CDR1 and CDR2: DFQATT, SNEGSKA (reference sequence). The V end was cut by 3 bases, the J end by 5 bases, with 16 bases between. This CDR3 has 14 amino acids.

This clonotype has a handful of counts. The genes are TRBV5-1 and TRBJ1-4; D unresolved. V was clipped by 5 bases and J by 4 bases, with 9 bases between them. The CDR3 has 13 amino acids. Germline CDR1 SGHRS, CDR2 YFSETQ. The chain's CDR3 is CASRRGFNEKLFF. DNA of the CDR3: TGCGCCAGCAGACGGGGTTTTAATGAAAAACTGTTTTTT.

This clonotype has a count of ten or more. The chain carries TRBV7-9 and TRBJ2-3, with TRBD1 matching 9 bases. CDR1 and CDR2 (germline): SEHNR, FQNEAQ (reference sequence). V was pared by 0 bases and J by 4 bases, with 2 bases of the junction left unmatched. This CDR3 has 15 amino acids. CDR3 coding DNA: TGTGCCAGCAGCTTAGCGGGACAGGGTGCAGATACGCAGTATTTT. Translation gives CASSLAGQGADTQYF.

This clonotype was seen only a few times. The chain joins TRBV6-2 or TRBV6-3 to TRBJ2-7, with unresolved D. The CDR3 consists of 15 residues. CDR1 is MNHEY, CDR2 SVGEGT, per germline. Trimming left V 7 bases short and J 3 bases short, with 19 bases between. The CDR3 spells CASTKWALGNYEQYF. DNA of the CDR3: TGTGCCAGCACCAAGTGGGCGCTAGGGAACTACGAGCAGTACTTC.

In this sample, this clonotype turned up many times. The chain links TRBV4-2 to TRBJ2-3; D is uncertain. Trimming left V 0 bases short and J 3 bases short, with 7 bases between. Germline assignment: CDR1 LGHNA and CDR2 YNFKEQ. This CDR3 region has 14 residues. The chain's CDR3 is CASSQDRWTDTQYF. The CDR3 DNA reads TGTGCCAGCAGCCAAGACAGGTGGACAGATACGCAGTATTTT.

V usage is TRBV18 and J usage is TRBJ2-5; no clear D gene. This CDR3 is built from 15 residues. CDR1 is KGHSH and CDR2 is LQKENI in the germline V gene. Trimming left V 3 bases short and J 0 bases short, with 11 bases between. CDR3 in DNA: TGTGCCAGCTCACCCCCCTACGGAAACCAAGAGACCCAGTACTTC. Amino acids: CASSPPYGNQETQYF.

About this clonotype itself: Its ends do not fully match the called genes, so a read error is possible. The chain combines TRBV11-1 with TRBJ2-5; the D gene is possibly TRBD2 (5 bases). CDR1 and CDR2 from the germline V gene are SGHAT and FQDESV (reference sequence). The CDR3 contains 14 residues. This chain's CDR3 is CASSFKRTQEAQYF. The CDR3 DNA sequence: TGTGCCAGCAGCTTCAAGCGGACCCAAGAGGCCCAGTACTTC.

This rearrangement joins TRBV11-2 to TRBJ2-1, with 12 bases fitting TRBD2. The CDR3 contains 19 residues. Germline CDR1 is SGHAT and CDR2 is FQNNGV. The trim removed 6 bases at V and 0 bases at J, leaving 12 bases unmatched. The CDR3 DNA is TGTGCCAGCAGTCGTAAGACTAGCGGGAGCGGTGGCTCCTACAATGAGCAGTTCTTC. Translated, it gives CASSRKTSGSGGSYNEQFF.

V usage is TRBV28 and J usage is TRBJ2-5; TRBD2 aligns across 8 bases. V was pared by 5 bases and J by 1 base, with 24 bases of the junction left unmatched. The CDR3 is 21 residues long. Germline V gene sequence: CDR1 MDHEN, CDR2 SYDVKM. The CDR3 is CASSRGDIPRASGWTQETQYF. CDR3 nucleotides: TGTGCCAGCAGTCGGGGGGACATCCCTCGGGCTAGCGGGTGGACCCAAGAGACCCAGTACTTC.

The chain links TRBV12-3 or TRBV12-4 to TRBJ2-2; TRBD1 agrees at 9 bases. V was clipped by 9 bases and J by 4 bases; unmatched bases: 9. This CDR3 spans 15 amino acids. Here the CDR3 reads CASRTGGGSTGELFF. DNA of the CDR3: TGTGCCAGTCGTACAGGGGGCGGTAGCACCGGGGAGCTGTTTTTT.

This clonotype occurred a few times. This rearrangement joins TRBV10-3 to TRBJ1-2; D remains unclear. Germline V lookup: CDR1 ENHRY, CDR2 SYGVKD. V shed 8 bases and J shed 7 bases, with 17 bases lying between them. CDR3 length equals 13 residues. The DNA of the CDR3 is TGTGCCATCGCGCGGGATATCAAGAGTGGCTACACCTTC. Residues: CAIARDIKSGYTF.

The sample holds a few counts of this clonotype. The V and J genes are TRBV4-3 and TRBJ2-2, with D perhaps TRBD2 (5 bases). CDR1 is LGHNA, CDR2 YSLEER, per germline. V lost 0 bases and J 14 bases, leaving 13 bases between the germline ends. The CDR3 covers 13 residues. The DNA of the CDR3 is TGCGCCAGCAGCCAAGATCGGGGAATGGGACTGTTTTTT. Encoded protein: CASSQDRGMGLFF.

The chain links TRBV12-3 or TRBV12-4 to TRBJ1-1, with D perhaps TRBD1 (5 bases). Between the trimmed V and J ends, which lost 6 bases and 7 bases, there was a span of 18 bases. The CDR3 runs 14 residues. The CDR3 DNA is TGTGCCAGCAGCGTGTCGCGAGGGGCCAGTGAAGCTTTCTTT. Translation: CASSVSRGASEAFF.